This T cell receptor beta chain was captured in a study of CXCR3-negative and CXCR3-positive naive CD8 T cells. Study overall: Libraries each contributed about 1.5 +/- 0.3 million TRB reads, for some 130 million in total.

UMI-labeled TRB cDNA libraries were prepared by 5' RACE. TCRdb re-called the 5' RACE reads; one entry per CDR3 protein, DNA not given. In total, the table holds more than 40,000 distinct CDR3 sequences. A note on this clonotype: Its antigen remains unidentified.

Germline CDR1 is SGDLS and CDR2 is YYNGEE. The CDR3 is made up of 12 amino acids. Findings and limits, study-wide: Relative to CXCR3-negative naive cells, CXCR3-positive naive cells had more hydrophobic TRB CDR3s.

This TCR derives from a human donor in good health. Some clones in this sample may be carry-over from other donors' samples. The chain combines TRBV9 with TRBJ2-7. The specimen sequenced was naive CXCR3- CD8+ T cells from blood. Regarding subset: CD45RO-CCR7+CD27+CD95- naive CD8+ T cells lacking CXCR3 (TNR3-). The CDR3 reads CASSGPGYEQYF.